The clone carrying this T cell receptor beta chain was observed a few times. The antigen remains unidentified. The data stem from a study of regulatory T cells in long-lasting Graves disease. The wider study: Newly diagnosed Graves' patients had under 3 months of antithyroid drugs. Overall study results and limits: With 2,500 to 3,500 shared public clonotypes, persistent patients exceeded new patients, who shared about 1,000.

Arm-PCR with iRepertoire HTBI primers amplified the CDR3 regions for these TCR beta libraries. Each CDR3 protein gets one entry after TCRdb re-called the multiplex PCR reads with MiXCR. The table shows over 350,000 distinct CDR3 sequences, with over 14% occurring only once. Trimming removed 5 bases from V and 7 bases from J; junction bases left unmatched: 17. CDR1 and CDR2 from the germline V gene are LNHDA and SQIVND (reference sequence). This CDR3 has 17 residues. Time point noted: newly diagnosed GD, antithyroid drugs for less than 3 months. PBMC RNA served as the TCR library source. This sample was shared with a second study, whose subject was T cells in Graves' hyperthyroidism and ophthalmopathy.

This chain joins TRBV19 and TRBJ2-1, with TRBD1 identical over 7 bases. Specimen: peripheral blood mononuclear cells (PBMCs), collected at new diagnosis, from a patient treated with antithyroid drugs. This receptor was obtained from a woman aged 40 to 50 with Graves disease. This CDR3 is CASSRTGTASLDNEQFF. The CDR3 DNA is TGTGCCAGTAGTCGGACCGGGACAGCCTCCTTGGATAATGAGCAGTTCTTC.